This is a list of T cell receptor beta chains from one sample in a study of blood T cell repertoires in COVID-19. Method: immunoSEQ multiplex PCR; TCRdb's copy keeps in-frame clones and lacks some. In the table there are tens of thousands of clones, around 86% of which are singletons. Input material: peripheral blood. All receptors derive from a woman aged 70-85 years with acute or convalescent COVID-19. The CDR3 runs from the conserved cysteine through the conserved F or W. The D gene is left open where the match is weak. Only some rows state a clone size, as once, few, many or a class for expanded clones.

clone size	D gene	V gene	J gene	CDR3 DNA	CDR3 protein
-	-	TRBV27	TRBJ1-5	TGTGCCAGCAGTCCGCAGGGGCCCGGGAATCAGCCCCAGCATTTT	CASSPQGPGNQPQHF
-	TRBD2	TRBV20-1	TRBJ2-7	TGCAGTGCTAGTATCAGCGGGAGGGCCCGTTACGAGCAGTACTTC	CSASISGRARYEQYF
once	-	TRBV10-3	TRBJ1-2	TGTGCCATCAGTGAAGCAACAGGCTATGGCTACACCTTC	CAISEATGYGYTF
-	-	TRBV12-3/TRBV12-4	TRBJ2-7	TGTGCCAGCAGTTTTGGCAGAAACTACGAGCAGTACTTC	CASSFGRNYEQYF
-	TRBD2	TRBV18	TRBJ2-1	TGTGCCAGCTCTCCGGGTTATAGCGGGATTAGTGAGCAGTTCTTC	CASSPGYSGISEQFF
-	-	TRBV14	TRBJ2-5	TGTGCCAGCAGCCAAGATACCAGATTGGGGGGACAGACCCAGTACTTC	CASSQDTRLGGQTQYF
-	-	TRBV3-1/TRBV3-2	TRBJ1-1	TGTGCCAGCAGCCAGCCAGACAGGCTAATTCCTGAAGCTTTCTTT	CASSQPDRLIPEAFF
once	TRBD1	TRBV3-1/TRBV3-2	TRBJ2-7	TGTGCCAGCAGGGTCAGGGGGCAGGACGAGCAGTACTTC	CASRVRGQDEQYF
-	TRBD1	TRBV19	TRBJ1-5	TGTGCCAGTAGAGGGAGGACAGGAAAAAATAGCAATCAGCCCCAGCATTTT	CASRGRTGKNSNQPQHF
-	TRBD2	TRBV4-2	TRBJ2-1	TGTGCCAGCAGCCAAGATAGTCTGGCCAGGGGACTAGCCTACAATGAGCAGTTCTTC	CASSQDSLARGLAYNEQFF
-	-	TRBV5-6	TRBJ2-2	TGTGCCAGCAGCTTGGTGGGGGGACCCACCGGGGAGCTGTTTTTT	CASSLVGGPTGELFF
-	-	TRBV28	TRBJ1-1	TGTGCCAGCAGTTTTATTCGGGGTGCCGAAGCTTTCTTT	CASSFIRGAEAFF
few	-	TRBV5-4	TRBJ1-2	TGTGCCAGCAGCTCAGGACAAGACGTCTATGGCTACACCTTC	CASSSGQDVYGYTF
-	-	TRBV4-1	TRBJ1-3	TGCGCCAGCAGCCCCAGCGGAAAGAGCTCTGGAAACACCATATATTTT	CASSPSGKSSGNTIYF
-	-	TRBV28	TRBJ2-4	TGTGCCAGCAGTTCTAGGGACACCGGAACCAACATTCAGTACTTC	CASSSRDTGTNIQYF
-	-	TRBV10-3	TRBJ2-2	TGTGCCATCAGTGAGACCGCGGGCACCGGGGAGCTGTTTTTT	CAISETAGTGELFF
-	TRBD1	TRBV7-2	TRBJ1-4	TGTGCCAGCAGCAGGGACAGAGGTGAAAAACTGTTTTTT	CASSRDRGEKLFF
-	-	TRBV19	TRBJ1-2	TGTGCCAGTAGTATACTATCGACGGGGAACTATGGCTACACCTTC	CASSILSTGNYGYTF
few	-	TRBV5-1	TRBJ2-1	TGCGCCAGCAACTTGGTCCCTCAGGGAAACAATGAGCAGTTCTTC	CASNLVPQGNNEQFF
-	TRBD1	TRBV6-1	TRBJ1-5	TGTGCCAGCAGTGAAGGGACAGGGGCACGAAATCAGCCCCAGCATTTT	CASSEGTGARNQPQHF
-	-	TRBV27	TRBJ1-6	TGTGCCAGCAGTTTAGGCCCGAACCTCAATTCACCCCTCCACTTT	CASSLGPNLNSPLHF
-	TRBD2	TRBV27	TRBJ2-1	TGTGCCAGCAGTAGACTAGCAAATGAGCAGTTCTTC	CASSRLANEQFF
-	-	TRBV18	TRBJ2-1	TGTGCCAGCTCACCACCGAATGGGGGGGCATACAATGAGCAGTTCTTC	CASSPPNGGAYNEQFF
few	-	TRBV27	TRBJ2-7	TGTGCCAGCAGTACTCGGGACAACTCCTACGAGCAGTACTTC	CASSTRDNSYEQYF
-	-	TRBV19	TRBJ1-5	TGTGCCAGTGTGGGACAAAACGCACGTCAGCCCCAGCATTTT	CASVGQNARQPQHF
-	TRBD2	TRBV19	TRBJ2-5	TGTGCCAGTAGTATGAGTGGACTAGCGGGGAACAGGGGGACCCAGTACTTC	CASSMSGLAGNRGTQYF
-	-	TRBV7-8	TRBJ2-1	TGTGCCAGCAGCTCGAGGGGGAATGAGCAGTTCTTC	CASSSRGNEQFF
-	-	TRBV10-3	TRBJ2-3	TGTGCCATCAGTGAGGCAACGGGACTCCCACCTTCGACGCAGTATTTT	CAISEATGLPPSTQYF
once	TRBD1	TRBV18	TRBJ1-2	TGTGCCAGCTCACCACCGGTAGGCAGGGGGGATGGCTACACCTTC	CASSPPVGRGDGYTF
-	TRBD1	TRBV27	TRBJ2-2	TGTGCCAGCAGTTACAGGACAGGGTACACCGGGGAGCTGTTTTTT	CASSYRTGYTGELFF
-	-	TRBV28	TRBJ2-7	TGTGCCACAACAGGGTTAAGCGAGCAGTACTTC	CATTGLSEQYF
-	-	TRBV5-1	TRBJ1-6	TGCGCCAGCAGCTTGTACCCCACGGGGAGGCAGGCTAATTCACCCCTCCACTTT	CASSLYPTGRQANSPLHF
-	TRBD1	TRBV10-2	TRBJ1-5	TGCGCCAGCACCGGGACAGGGACCCAGCCCCAGCATTTT	CASTGTGTQPQHF
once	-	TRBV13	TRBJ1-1	TGTGCCAGCAGCCCTCCCGACACTGAAGCTTTCTTT	CASSPPDTEAFF
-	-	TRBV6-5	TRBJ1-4	TGTGCCAGCAGCCAGAACACAGGGGAAAAACTGTTTTTT	CASSQNTGEKLFF
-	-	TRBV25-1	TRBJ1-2	TGTGCCAGCAGTCTACAGGGTAATGGCTACACCTTC	CASSLQGNGYTF
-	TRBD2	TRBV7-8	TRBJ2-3	TGTGCCAGCAGCTTAATGTCAGTGGGACTAGCGGGAGGTGGCACAGATACGCAGTATTTT	CASSLMSVGLAGGGTDTQYF
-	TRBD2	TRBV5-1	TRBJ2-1	TGCGCCAGCAGCTCCCGGGACGGGAGGGCCAATGAGCAGTTCTTC	CASSSRDGRANEQFF
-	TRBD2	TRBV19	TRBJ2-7	TGTGCCAGTAGTATGAGCGGGGACTACGAGCAGTACTTC	CASSMSGDYEQYF
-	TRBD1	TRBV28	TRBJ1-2	TGTGCCAGCAGTTTCAGCAGGGGGGTCAACTATGGCTACACCTTC	CASSFSRGVNYGYTF
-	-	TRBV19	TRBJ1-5	TGTGCCAGTAGCCCCTGGGGGGGCAATCAGCCCCAGCATTTT	CASSPWGGNQPQHF
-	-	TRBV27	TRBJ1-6	TGTGCCAGCAGTTCGACAGGCTGGCCCAATTCACCCCTCCACTTT	CASSSTGWPNSPLHF
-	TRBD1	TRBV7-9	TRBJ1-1	TGTGCCAGCAGCTTCCGGGACAGGGTCACTGAAGCTTTCTTT	CASSFRDRVTEAFF
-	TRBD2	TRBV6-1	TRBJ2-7	TGTGCCAGCAGTGATTTCCTAGCGGGCTACGAGCAGTACTTC	CASSDFLAGYEQYF
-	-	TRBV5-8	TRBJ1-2	TGTGCCAGCAGCTTGGTCGGGGGATCTGGCTATGGCTACACCTTC	CASSLVGGSGYGYTF
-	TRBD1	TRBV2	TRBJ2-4	TGTGCCAGCAGTGAAGCGCCGGGACAGCCTTTAGCCAAAAACATTCAGTACTTC	CASSEAPGQPLAKNIQYF
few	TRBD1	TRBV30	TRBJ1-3	TGTGCCTGGATTACAGGGGGCGCGGGAAACACCATATATTTT	CAWITGGAGNTIYF
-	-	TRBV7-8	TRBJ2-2	TGTGCCAGCAGCTATGGCGGGATAGGCGGGGAGCTGTTTTTT	CASSYGGIGGELFF
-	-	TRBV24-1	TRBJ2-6	TGTGCCACCAGTGATTGGAGTAGCTCTGGGGCCAACGTCCTGACTTTC	CATSDWSSSGANVLTF
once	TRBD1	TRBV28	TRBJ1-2	TGTGCCAGCAGGAATTTCAGGGGGCGCTCGAATGGCTACACCTTC	CASRNFRGRSNGYTF
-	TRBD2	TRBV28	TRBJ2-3	TGTGCCAGCAGTTTGGAGCTAGCGGGGCCTAGCACAGATACGCAGTATTTT	CASSLELAGPSTDTQYF
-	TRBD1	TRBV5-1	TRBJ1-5	TGCGCCAGCAGCCCGGGACAGAGCAATCAGCCCCAGCATTTT	CASSPGQSNQPQHF
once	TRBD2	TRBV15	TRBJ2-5	TGTGCCACCAGCAGAGATCTAGCGGGAGTGATGAAAGAGACCCAGTACTTC	CATSRDLAGVMKETQYF